The sequence of this T cell receptor (beta chain) was determined in a study of cytomegalovirus exposure and HLA in healthy donors. Findings of the study overall: Highly shared sequence variants in one cluster were likely a sequencing artifact. Across donors, most TCRs were seen rarely, yet some public ones were widespread. V segments that were indistinguishable, TRBV6-2 and TRBV6-3 among them, were omitted from analysis.

Details on this clone: Its target is not known.

60 Vbeta and 13 Jbeta primers were used in PCR. TCRdb's table, derived via immunoSEQ multiplex PCR, lists solely in-frame clones and lacks some. The sample data list some 120,000 clones. Trimming took 4 bases from V and 2 from J, leaving 11 bases between them. CDR1 is PRHDT and CDR2 is FYEKMQ in the germline V gene (reference sequence). This CDR3 spans 14 amino acids. The receptor was derived from a man aged 35 to 55 in good health and CMV-seropositive. The chain couples TRBV13 to TRBJ1-1; TRBD1 is a possible D gene (6 bases). Specimen: PBMCs. CDR3 region: CASSSGTPNTEAFF. The CDR3 DNA follows: TGTGCCAGCAGCTCTGGGACACCAAACACTGAAGCTTTCTTT.